This TCR beta chain was recorded in a study of T-cell reconstitution after alpha-beta-depleted transplantation in children. General study findings and limits: Reportedly, alpha-beta T cells present about two months post-transplant originated from several hundred expanded clones of graft origin. T-cell numbers and diversity one year post-transplant derived largely from freshly generated T cells. Several patients had high TCRbeta diversity at day 60; it came from surviving recipient T cells and thymic progenitors.

The CDR3 contains 16 residues. Trimming at V came to 0 bases and at J to 5 bases, leaving 5 bases not matched to a gene. Germline loops: CDR1 MNHEY, CDR2 SVGAGI. Researchers prepared the TCRbeta library using unique molecular identifiers, the study reports. TCRdb reprocessed the PCR reads with MiXCR, giving one entry per CDR3 protein. The data contain some 830,000 distinct CDR3 sequences, 15% to 20% of them seen just once; the ten biggest clones take up 5%. On this clonotype: Its cognate antigen is unknown.

Sequencing used PBMCs, mostly from graft donor cells, obtained 360 days after TCRalphabeta/CD19-depleted stem cell transplant. This receptor was taken from a male patient younger than 18 who had a stem cell transplant for acute lymphoblastic leukemia, so the T cells may come from the graft donor. The gene calls are TRBV6-5 and TRBJ2-5; 11 bases align to TRBD1. The CDR3 DNA is TGTGCCAGCAGTTACTCGGGGGACAGGGGGTCGGAGACCCAGTACTTC. It specifies CASSYSGDRGSETQYF.